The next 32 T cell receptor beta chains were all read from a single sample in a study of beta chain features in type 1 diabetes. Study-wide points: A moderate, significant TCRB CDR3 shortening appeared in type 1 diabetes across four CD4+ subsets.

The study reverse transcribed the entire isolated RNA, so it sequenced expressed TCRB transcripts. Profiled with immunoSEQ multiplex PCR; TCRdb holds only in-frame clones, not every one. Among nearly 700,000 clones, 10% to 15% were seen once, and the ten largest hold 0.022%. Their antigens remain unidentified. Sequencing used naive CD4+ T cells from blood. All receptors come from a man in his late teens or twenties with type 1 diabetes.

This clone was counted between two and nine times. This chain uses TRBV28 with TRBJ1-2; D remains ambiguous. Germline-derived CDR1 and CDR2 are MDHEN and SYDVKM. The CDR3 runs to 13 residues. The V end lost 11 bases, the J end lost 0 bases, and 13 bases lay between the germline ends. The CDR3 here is CAAGQLTNYGYTF. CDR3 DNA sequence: TGTGCCGCGGGCCAGCTTACTAACTATGGCTACACCTTC.

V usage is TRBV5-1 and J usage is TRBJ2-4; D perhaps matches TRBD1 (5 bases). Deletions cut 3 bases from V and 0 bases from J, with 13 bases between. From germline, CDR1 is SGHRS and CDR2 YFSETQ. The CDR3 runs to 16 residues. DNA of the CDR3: TGCGCCAGCAGCTCCGTAGGGGTCCCAGCCAAAAACATTCAGTACTTC. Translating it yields CASSSVGVPAKNIQYF.

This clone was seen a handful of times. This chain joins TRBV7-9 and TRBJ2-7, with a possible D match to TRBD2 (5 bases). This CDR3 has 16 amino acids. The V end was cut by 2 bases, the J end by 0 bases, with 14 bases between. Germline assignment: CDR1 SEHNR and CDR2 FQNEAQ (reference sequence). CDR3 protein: CASSLPEALYSYEQYF. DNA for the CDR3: TGTGCCAGCAGCTTACCGGAGGCCTTGTACTCCTACGAGCAGTACTTC.

DNA for the CDR3: TGTGCCAGCAGCGTAGATCAGGGGCAGACAGATACGCAGTATTTT. Protein sequence: CASSVDQGQTDTQYF. J is TRBJ2-3 and V is TRBV9; maybe TRBD1 (6 bases). The germline V gene encodes CDR1 SGDLS and CDR2 YYNGEE. V was clipped by 0 bases and J by 3 bases, with 11 bases between them. The CDR3 is 15 amino acids. Full variable domain (missing parts from reference TRBV9 and TRBJ2-3): DSGVTQTPKHLITATGQRVTLRCSPRSGDLSVYWYQQSLDQGLQFLIQYYNGEERAKGNILERFSAQQFPDLHSELNLSSLELGDSALYFCASSVDQGQTDTQYFGPGTRLTVL.

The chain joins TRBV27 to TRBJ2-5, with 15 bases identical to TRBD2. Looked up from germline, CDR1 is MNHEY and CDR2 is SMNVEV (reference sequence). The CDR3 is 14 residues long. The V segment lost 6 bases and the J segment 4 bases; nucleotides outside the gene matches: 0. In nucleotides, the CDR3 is TGTGCCAGCAGGGGACTAGCGGGGGGAGAGACCCAGTACTTC. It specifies CASRGLAGGETQYF.

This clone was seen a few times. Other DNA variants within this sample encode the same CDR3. CDR3 DNA sequence: TGCGCCAGCAGCTTGGCCCAAGAGACCCAGTACTTC. It is translated as CASSLAQETQYF. The chain couples TRBV5-1 to TRBJ2-5; D remains ambiguous. The V gene lost 0 bases and the J gene lost 1 base, with 1 base spanning the gap. The CDR3 sequence is 12 residues long. Germline V CDR1 and CDR2: SGHRS, YFSETQ.

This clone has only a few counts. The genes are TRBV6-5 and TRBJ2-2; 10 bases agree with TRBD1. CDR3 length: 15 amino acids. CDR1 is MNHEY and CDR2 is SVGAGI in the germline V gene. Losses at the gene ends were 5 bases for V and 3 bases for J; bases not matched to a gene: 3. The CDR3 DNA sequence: TGTGCCAGCAGTACCGGACAGGGGGACACCGGGGAGCTGTTTTTT. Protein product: CASSTGQGDTGELFF.

The CDR3: CASSSRRDWLGYGYTF. CDR3 bases: TGTGCCAGCAGTTCGAGGAGGGACTGGCTGGGGTATGGCTACACCTTC. The chain uses TRBV27 and TRBJ1-2; perhaps TRBD1 as D (5 bases). The length of the CDR3 is 16 residues. Per germline, CDR1 MNHEY and CDR2 SMNVEV (reference sequence). V was shortened by 4 bases and J by 5 bases, with 20 bases between the two germline ends.

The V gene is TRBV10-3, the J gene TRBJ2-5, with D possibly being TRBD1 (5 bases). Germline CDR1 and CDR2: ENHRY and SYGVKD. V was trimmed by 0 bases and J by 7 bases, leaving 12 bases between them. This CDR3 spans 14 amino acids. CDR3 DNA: TGTGCCATCAGTGAGTCGCATCCTACAGGGACCCAGTACTTC. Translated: CAISESHPTGTQYF.

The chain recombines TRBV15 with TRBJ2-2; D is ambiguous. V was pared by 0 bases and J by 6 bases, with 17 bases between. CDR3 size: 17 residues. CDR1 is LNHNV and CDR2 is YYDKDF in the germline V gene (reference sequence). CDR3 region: CATSRDQSPFGAGELFF. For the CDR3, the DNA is TGTGCCACCAGCAGAGATCAGAGTCCCTTTGGGGCCGGGGAGCTGTTTTTT.

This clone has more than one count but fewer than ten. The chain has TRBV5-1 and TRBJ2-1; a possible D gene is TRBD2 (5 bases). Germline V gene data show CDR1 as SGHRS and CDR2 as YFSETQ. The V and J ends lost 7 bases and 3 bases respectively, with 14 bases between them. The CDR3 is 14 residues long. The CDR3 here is CASGPYRDYNEQFF. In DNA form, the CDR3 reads TGCGCCAGCGGCCCTTATCGGGACTACAATGAGCAGTTCTTC.

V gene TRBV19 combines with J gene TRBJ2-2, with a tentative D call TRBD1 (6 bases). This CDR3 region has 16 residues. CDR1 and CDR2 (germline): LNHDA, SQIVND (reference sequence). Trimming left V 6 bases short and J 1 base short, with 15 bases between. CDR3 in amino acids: CASRTGTKKNTGELFF. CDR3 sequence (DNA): TGTGCCAGTAGAACCGGGACAAAGAAGAACACCGGGGAGCTGTTTTTT.

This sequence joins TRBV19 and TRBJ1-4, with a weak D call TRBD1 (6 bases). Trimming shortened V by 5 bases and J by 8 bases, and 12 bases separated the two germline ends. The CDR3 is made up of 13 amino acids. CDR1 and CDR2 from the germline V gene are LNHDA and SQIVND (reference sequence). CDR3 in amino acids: CASSEQGVEKLFF. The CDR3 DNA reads TGTGCCAGTAGTGAACAGGGCGTAGAAAAACTGTTTTTT.

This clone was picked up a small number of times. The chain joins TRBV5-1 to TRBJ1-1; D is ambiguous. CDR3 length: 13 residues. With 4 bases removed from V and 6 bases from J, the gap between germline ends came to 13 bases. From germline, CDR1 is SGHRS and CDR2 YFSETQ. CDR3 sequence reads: CASSQTVGAEAFF. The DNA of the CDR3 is TGCGCCAGCAGCCAGACGGTGGGTGCTGAAGCTTTCTTT.

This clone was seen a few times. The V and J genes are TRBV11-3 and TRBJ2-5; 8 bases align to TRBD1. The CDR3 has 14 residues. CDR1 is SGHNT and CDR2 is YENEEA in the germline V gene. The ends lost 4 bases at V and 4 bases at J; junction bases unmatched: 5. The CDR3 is CASSSGTGGETQYF. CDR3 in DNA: TGTGCCAGCAGCTCCGGGACAGGTGGAGAGACCCAGTACTTC.

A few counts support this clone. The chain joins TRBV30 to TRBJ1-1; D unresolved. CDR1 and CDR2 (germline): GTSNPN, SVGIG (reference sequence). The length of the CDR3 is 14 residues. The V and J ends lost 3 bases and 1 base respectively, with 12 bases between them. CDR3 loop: CAWSARTANTEAFF. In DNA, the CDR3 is TGTGCCTGGAGCGCCAGGACGGCGAACACTGAAGCTTTCTTT.

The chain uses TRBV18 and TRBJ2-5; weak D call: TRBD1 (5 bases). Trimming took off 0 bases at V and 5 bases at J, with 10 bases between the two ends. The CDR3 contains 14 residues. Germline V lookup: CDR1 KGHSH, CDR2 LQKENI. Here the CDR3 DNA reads TGTGCCAGCTCACCACCGGGCAGGGTGGAGACCCAGTACTTC. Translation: CASSPPGRVETQYF.

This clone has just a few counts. CDR3 region: CASSRLPRKDRGYRETQYF. DNA for the CDR3: TGTGCCAGCAGCAGACTCCCCCGAAAGGACAGGGGATATCGAGAGACCCAGTACTTC. V usage is TRBV13 and J usage is TRBJ2-5, with 9 bases matching TRBD1. The CDR3 consists of 19 residues. The germline V gene encodes CDR1 PRHDT and CDR2 FYEKMQ (reference sequence). After removal of 5 bases from V and 4 bases from J, the junction contained 20 bases not matched to a gene. Full variable domain (rest looked up from reference TRBV13 and TRBJ2-5): AAGVIQSPRHLIKEKRETATLKCYPIPRHDTVYWYQQGPGQDPQFLISFYEKMQSDKGSIPDRFSAQQFSDYHSELNMSSLELGDSALYFCASSRLPRKDRGYRETQYFGPGTRLLVL.

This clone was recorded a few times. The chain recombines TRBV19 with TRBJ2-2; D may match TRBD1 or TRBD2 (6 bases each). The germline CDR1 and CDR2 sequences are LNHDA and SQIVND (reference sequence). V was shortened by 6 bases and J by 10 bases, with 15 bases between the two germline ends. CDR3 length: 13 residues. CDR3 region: CASRSGAGVELFF. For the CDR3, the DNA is TGTGCCAGTAGGTCGGGGGCCGGAGTGGAGCTGTTTTTT.

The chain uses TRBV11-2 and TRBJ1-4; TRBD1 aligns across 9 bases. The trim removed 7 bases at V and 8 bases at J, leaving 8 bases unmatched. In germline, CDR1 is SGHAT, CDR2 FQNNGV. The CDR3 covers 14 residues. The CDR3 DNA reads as TGTGCCAGCACCGCAACAGGGGGCGAGGAAAAACTGTTTTTT. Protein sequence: CASTATGGEEKLFF.

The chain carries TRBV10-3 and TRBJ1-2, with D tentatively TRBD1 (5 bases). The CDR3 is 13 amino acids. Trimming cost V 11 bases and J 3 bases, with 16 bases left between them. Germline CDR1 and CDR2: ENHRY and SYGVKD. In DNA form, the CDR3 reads TGTGCCGTGGGACCCTCTAACGACTATGGCTACACCTTC. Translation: CAVGPSNDYGYTF.

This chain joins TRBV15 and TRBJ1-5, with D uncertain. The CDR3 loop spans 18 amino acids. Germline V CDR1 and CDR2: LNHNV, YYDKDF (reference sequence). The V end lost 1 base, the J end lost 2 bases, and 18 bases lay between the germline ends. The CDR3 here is CATSRAAFAGVGNQPQHF. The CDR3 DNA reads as TGTGCCACCAGCAGAGCGGCCTTCGCTGGGGTAGGCAATCAGCCCCAGCATTTT.

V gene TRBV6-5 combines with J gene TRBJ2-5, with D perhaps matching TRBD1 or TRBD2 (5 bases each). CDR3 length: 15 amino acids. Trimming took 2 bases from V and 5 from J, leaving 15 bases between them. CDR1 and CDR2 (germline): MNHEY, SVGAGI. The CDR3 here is CASSYASGAWETQYF. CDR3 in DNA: TGTGCCAGCAGTTACGCTTCCGGGGCCTGGGAGACCCAGTACTTC.

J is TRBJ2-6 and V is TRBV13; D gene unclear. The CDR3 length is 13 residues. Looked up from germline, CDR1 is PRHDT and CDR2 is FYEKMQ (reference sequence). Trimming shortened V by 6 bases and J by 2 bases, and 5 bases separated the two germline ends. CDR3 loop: CASRVAGANVLTF. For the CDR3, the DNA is TGTGCCAGCAGGGTGGCTGGGGCCAACGTCCTGACTTTC.

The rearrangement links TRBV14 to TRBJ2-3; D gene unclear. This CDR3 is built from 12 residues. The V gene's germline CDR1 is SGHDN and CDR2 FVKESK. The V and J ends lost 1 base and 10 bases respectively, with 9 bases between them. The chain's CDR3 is CASSQVPSAQYF. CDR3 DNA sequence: TGTGCCAGCAGCCAAGTTCCCAGCGCGCAGTATTTT.

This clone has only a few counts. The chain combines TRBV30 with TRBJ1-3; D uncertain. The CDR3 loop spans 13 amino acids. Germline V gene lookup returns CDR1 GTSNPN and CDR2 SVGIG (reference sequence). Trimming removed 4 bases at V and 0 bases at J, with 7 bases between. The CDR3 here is CAWTRSSGNTIYF. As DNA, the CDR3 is TGTGCCTGGACTAGGAGCTCTGGAAACACCATATATTTT.

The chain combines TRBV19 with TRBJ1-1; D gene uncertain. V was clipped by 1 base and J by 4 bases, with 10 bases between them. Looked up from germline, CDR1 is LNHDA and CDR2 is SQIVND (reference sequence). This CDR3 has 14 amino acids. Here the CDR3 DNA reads TGTGCCAGTAGTATAGGTGCGGAGGGCACTGAAGCTTTCTTT. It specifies CASSIGAEGTEAFF.

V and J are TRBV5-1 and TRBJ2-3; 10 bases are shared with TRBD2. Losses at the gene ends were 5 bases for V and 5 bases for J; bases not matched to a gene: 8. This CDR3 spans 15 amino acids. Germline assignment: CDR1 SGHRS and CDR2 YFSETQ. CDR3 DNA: TGCGCCAGCAGAATTTACACTAGCGGGGAAGATACGCAGTATTTT. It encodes CASRIYTSGEDTQYF.

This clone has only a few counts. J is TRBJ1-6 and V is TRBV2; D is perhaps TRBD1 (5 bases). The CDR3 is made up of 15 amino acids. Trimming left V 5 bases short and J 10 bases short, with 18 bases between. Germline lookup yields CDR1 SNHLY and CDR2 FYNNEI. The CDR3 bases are TGTGCCAGCAGTCGGGTTGCCGCCGGGGGATCACCCCTCCACTTT. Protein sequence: CASSRVAAGGSPLHF.

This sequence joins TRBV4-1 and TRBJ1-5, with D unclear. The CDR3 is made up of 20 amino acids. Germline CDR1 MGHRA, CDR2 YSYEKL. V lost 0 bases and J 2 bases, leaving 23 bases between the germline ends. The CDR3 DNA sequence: TGCGCCAGCAGCCAAGACTCTGGGGTAGTAGGTCCCCGGGGCAATCAGCCCCAGCATTTT. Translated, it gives CASSQDSGVVGPRGNQPQHF.

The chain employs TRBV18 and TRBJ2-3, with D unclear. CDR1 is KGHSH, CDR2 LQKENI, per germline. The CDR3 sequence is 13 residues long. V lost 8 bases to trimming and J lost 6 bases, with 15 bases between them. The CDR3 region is CASTPPLVDTQYF. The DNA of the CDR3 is TGTGCCAGCACTCCCCCGTTAGTCGATACGCAGTATTTT.

The CDR3 spells CASSEGQAGSGNTIYF. The CDR3 coding sequence is TGTGCCAGCAGTGAGGGCCAGGCGGGGTCTGGAAACACCATATATTTT. V is TRBV2 and J is TRBJ1-3; no definite D call. Trimming took off 3 bases at V and 1 base at J, with 13 bases between the two ends. This CDR3 is 16 amino acids long. Germline CDR1 is SNHLY and CDR2 is FYNNEI.